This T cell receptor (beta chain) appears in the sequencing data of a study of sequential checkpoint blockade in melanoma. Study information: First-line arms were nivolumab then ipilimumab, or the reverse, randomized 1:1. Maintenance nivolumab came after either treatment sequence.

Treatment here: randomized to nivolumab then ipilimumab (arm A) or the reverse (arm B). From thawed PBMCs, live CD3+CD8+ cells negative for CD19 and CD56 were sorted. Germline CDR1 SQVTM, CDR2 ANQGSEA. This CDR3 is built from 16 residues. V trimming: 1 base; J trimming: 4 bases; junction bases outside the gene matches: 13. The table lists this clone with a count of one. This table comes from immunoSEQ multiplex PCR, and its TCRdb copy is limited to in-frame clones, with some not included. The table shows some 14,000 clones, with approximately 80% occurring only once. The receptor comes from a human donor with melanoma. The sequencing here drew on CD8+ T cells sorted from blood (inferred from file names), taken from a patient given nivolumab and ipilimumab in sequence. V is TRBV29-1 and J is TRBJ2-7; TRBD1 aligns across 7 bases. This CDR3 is CSVEAETWTGFYEQYF. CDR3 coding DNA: TGCAGCGTTGAAGCGGAAACTTGGACAGGTTTTTACGAGCAGTACTTC.